This entry describes one T cell receptor beta chain. This record comes from a study of T cells of healthy individuals. TCRdb ran MiXCR on the 5' RACE reads and lists one entry per CDR3 protein. The repertoire has about 96,000 distinct CDR3 sequences, roughly 15% of them found once; the top ten carry about 6.2%. V lost 3 bases and J lost 4, with 15 bases in between. This CDR3 is built from 15 residues. Germline lookup yields CDR1 SGHRS and CDR2 YFSETQ. J is TRBJ2-3 and V is TRBV5-1; a weak D match, TRBD2 (5 bases). This sequence was found in a human donor in good health. The CDR3 nucleotides are TGCGCCAGCAGCTGGGGTAGCGAGAGATCAGATACGCAGTATTTT. This codes for CASSWGSERSDTQYF.